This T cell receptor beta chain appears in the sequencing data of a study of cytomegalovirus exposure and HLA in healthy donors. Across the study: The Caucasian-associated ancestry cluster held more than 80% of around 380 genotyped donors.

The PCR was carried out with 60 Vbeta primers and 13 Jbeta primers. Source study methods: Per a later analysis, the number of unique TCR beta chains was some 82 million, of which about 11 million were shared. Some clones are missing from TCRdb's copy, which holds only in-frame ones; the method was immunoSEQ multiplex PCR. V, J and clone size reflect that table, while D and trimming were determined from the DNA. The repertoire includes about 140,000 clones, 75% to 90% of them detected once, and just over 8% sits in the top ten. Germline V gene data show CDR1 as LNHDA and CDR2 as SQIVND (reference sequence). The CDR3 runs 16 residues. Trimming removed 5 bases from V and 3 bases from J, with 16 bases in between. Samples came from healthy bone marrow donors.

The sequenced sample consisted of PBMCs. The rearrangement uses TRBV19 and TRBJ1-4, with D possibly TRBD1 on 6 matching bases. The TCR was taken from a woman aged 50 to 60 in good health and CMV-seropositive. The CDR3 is CASSPIIAGANEKLFF. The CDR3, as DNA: TGTGCCAGTAGTCCCATAATAGCAGGGGCTAATGAAAAACTGTTTTTT.